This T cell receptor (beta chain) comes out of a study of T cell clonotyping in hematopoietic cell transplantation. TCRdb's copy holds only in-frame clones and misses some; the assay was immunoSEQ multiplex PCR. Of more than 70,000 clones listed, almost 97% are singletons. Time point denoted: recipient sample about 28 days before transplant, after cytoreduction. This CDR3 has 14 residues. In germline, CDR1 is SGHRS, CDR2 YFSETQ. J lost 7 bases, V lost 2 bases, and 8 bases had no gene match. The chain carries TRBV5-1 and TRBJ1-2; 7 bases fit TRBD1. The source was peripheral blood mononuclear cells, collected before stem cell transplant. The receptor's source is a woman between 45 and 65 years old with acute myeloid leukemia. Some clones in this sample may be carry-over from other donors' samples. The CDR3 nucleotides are TGCGCCAGCAGCTTAGGAAAGGGGGCCCTTGGCTACACCTTC. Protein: CASSLGKGALGYTF.